Following are 3 T cell receptor beta chains from one sample sequenced in a study of identifying expanded T cells in peripheral blood. Clones were read by immunoSEQ multiplex PCR, and TCRdb kept only the in-frame ones, dropping some. The table records 90,000 to 100,000 clones, about 88% of them present only once. Sequencing used blood. The receptor set was obtained from a person between 18 and 75 years old in good health.

The table lists this clone with a count of one. The rearrangement links TRBV11-2 to TRBJ1-6; tentative D call: TRBD1 (5 bases). With 1 base removed from V and 0 bases from J, the gap between germline ends came to 13 bases. CDR1 and CDR2 from the germline V gene are SGHAT and FQNNGV. This CDR3 contains 18 residues. The CDR3 reads CASSLGTRSSSYNSPLHF. CDR3 coding DNA: TGTGCCAGCAGCTTAGGGACACGATCGAGCTCCTATAATTCACCCCTCCACTTT.

Only one count was recorded for this clone. At one boundary the junction diverges from the germline segment, which might be a read error. The rearrangement uses TRBV7-2 and TRBJ2-5; no firm D call. CDR3 length: 14 amino acids. CDR1 is SGHTA, CDR2 FQGNSA, per germline. The CDR3 nucleotides read TGTGCCAGCAGCTTAGCAACGGCGCAAGGGACCCAGTACTTC. This gives the protein CASSLATAQGTQYF. The whole variable domain, filled in from reference TRBV7-2 and TRBJ2-5, reads GAGVSQSPSNKVTEKGKDVELRCDPISGHTALYWYRQSLGQGLEFLIYFQGNSAPDKSGLPSDRFSAERTGGSVSTLTIQRTQQEDSAVYLCASSLATAQGTQYFGPGTRLLVL.

The J gene is TRBJ1-1, the V gene TRBV28, with D hard to call. This CDR3 has 12 residues. Germline V CDR1 and CDR2: MDHEN, SYDVKM. Trimming removed 1 base at V and 3 bases at J, with 3 bases between. Written as DNA, the CDR3 is TGTGCCAGCAGTTTATCCTACACTGAAGCTTTCTTT. It codes for CASSLSYTEAFF. The full variable domain, with the rest looked up from reference TRBV28 and TRBJ1-1, is DVKVTQSSRYLVKRTGEKVFLECVQDMDHENMFWYRQDPGLGLRLIYFSYDVKMKEKGDIPEGYSVSREKKERFSLILESASTNQTSMYLCASSLSYTEAFFGQGTRLTVV.